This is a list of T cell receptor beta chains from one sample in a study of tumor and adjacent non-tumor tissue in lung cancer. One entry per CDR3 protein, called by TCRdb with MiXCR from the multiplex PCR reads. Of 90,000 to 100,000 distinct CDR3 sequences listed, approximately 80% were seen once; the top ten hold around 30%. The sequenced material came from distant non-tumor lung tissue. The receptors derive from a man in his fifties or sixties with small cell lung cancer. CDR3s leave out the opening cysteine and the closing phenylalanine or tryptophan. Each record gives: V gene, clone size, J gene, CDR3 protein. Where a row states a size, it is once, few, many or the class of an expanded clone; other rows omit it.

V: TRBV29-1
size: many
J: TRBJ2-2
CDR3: SVWTATGELF

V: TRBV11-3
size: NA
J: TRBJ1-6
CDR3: AGSLTQGRNPPLH

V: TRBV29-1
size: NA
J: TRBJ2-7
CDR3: SAWDTSCEQY

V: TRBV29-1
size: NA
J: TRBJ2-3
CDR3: SVERQVVSDTQY

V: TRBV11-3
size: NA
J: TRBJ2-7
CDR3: ASSLVPGPPYERY

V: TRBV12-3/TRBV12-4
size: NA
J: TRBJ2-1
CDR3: ANSFYNEQF

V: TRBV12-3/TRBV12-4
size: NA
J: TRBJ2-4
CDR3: ASRLSLSWIAKNIQY

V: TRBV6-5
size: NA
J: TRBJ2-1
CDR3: ANCYYGGVGNEQF

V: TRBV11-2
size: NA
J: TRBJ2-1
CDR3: ASSLGVSGGYYYNELF

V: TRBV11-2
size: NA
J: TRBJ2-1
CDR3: ASKLVTAQRSYNEQF

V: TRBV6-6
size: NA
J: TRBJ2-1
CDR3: ASTQPDMTHEQF

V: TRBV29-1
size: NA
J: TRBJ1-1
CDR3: SVMDPWNTEAF

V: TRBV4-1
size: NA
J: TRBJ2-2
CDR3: ASSSMGAFTGELL

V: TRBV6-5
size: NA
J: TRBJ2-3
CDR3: ACSYTLAGVGSTDTQY

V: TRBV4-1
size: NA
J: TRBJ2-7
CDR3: VSSFDRLYEQY

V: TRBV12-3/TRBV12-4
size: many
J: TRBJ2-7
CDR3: ASSSTRGHEQY

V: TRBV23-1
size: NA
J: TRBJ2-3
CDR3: AISQSPQRASTDTQY

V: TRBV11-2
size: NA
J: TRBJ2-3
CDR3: ASSLESTTGSAYTDTQY

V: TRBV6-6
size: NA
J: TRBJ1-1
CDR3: ASRDRGGFTEAF

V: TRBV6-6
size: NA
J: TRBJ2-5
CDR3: ASSYSDRDQETQY

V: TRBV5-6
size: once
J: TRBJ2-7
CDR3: ASSAYRGLAGEQY

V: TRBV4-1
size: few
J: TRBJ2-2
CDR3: ASSSRTSWTNTGELF

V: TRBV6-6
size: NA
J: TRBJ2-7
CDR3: ASSRAGDDLDEQY

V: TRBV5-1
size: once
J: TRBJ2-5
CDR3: TSSLGHGATQETQY

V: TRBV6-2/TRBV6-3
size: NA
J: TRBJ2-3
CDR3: ASRSWTDTQY

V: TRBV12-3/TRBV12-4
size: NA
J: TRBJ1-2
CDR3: ASTLVAGVGYT

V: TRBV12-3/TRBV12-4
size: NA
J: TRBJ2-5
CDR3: VSRAGHYETRY

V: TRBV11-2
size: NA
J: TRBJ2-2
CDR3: ASSPRGGFNTGELF

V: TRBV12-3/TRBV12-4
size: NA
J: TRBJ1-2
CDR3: ASSFTKTGEGYT

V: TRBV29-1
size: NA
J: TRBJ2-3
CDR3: SAEGSGSISTDTQC

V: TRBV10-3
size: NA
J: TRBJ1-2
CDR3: AISDLRSGSDGYN

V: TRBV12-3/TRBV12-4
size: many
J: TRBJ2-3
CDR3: ASSPDTDTQY

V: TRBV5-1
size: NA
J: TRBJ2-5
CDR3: ASSLGQGATQEVQY

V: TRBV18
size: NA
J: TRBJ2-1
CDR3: ASSSWTRRANEEF

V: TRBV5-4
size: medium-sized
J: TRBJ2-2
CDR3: ASSLRDRSSGELF

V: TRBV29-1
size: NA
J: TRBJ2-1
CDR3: NVESRVSYNEQL

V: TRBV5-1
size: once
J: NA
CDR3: ASNKSGSGYNEQY

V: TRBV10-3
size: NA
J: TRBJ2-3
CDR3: AIQDSTDMQY

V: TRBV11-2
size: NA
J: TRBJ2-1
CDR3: TCQKRQDDNQQF

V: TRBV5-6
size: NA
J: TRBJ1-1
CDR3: ASNLASRTANTEVF

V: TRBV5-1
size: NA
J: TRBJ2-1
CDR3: ASSLKQPNSYNEHF

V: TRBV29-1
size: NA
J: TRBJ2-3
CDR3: SVLGGDGTDKQY

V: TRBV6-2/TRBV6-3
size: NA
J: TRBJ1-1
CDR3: ASSYHGLNTEAF

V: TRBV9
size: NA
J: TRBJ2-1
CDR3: ASSVGDNPYNEQF

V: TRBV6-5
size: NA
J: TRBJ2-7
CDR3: ANTRGVSYEQY

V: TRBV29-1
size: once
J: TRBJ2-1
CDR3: SIERDSNNEQF

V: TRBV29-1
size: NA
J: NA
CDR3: SVVINGLYNEQY

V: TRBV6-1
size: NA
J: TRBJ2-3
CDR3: ASGKGGYSTDTQY

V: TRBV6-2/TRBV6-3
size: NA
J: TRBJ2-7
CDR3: VSSQPGDQY

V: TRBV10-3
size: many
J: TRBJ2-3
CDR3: AISSPGASTDTQY

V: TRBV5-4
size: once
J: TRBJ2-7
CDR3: ASRLVPSGEQY

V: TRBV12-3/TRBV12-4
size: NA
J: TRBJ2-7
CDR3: ASNLSTSEQY

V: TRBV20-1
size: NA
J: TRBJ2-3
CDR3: GATFSEGTQY

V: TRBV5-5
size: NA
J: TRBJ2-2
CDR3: ASTQLGVRWELF